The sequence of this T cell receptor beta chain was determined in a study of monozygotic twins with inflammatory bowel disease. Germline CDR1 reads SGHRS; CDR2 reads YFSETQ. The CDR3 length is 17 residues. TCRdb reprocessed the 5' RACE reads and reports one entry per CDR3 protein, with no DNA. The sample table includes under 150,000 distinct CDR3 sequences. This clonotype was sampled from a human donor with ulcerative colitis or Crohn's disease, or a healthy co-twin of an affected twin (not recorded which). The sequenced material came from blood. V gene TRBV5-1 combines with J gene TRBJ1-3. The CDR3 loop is CASSLSGPQFSGNTIYF.